This T cell receptor beta chain is from a study of CXCR3-negative and CXCR3-positive naive CD8 T cells. Through 5' RACE with UMI labels, the TRB cDNA libraries were prepared. TCRdb reanalyzed the 5' RACE reads and collapses them to one entry per CDR3 protein, without DNA. The record lists some 22,000 distinct CDR3 sequences, of which the ten most abundant hold about a fifth. CDR1 SGDLS and CDR2 YYNGEE come from the germline V gene. This CDR3 spans 15 amino acids. This sequence originates from a human donor in good health. Some clones in this sample may be carry-over from other donors' samples. The chain joins TRBV9 to TRBJ2-5; TCRdb calls TRBD2, which cannot be checked without DNA. Sequencing was carried out using memory CD8+ T cells from blood. CDR3 residues: CASSPRGLGGETQYF. Drawing the rest from reference TRBV9 and TRBJ2-5, the complete variable domain is DSGVTQTPKHLITATGQRVTLRCSPRSGDLSVYWYQQSLDQGLQFLIQYYNGEERAKGNILERFSAQQFPDLHSELNLSSLELGDSALYFCASSPRGLGGETQYFGPGTRLLVL.